The clone carrying this T cell receptor (beta chain) has a handful of counts. Antigen specificity is unknown. The data were taken from a study of T cells after yellow fever vaccination. Whole-study findings and limits: Although the secondary response was weaker, it peaked faster, at day 5 versus 15.

MiXCR, applied by TCRdb to the 5' RACE reads, yields one record per CDR3 protein. The sample holds 300,000 or so distinct CDR3 sequences; around 3.9% are singletons and the top ten take around 24%. This clonotype was obtained from a man between 18 and 35 years old who received the YFV17D yellow fever vaccine. This material consisted of PBMCs, taken 5 days after the yellow fever booster vaccination.

The DNA for the CDR3 is TGCGCCAGCAGCTGGGGGACGGTCTCTGGGGCCAACGTCCTGACTTTC. Its translation: CASSWGTVSGANVLTF. The chain is built from TRBV5-1 and TRBJ2-6; the D call may be TRBD1 or TRBD2 (5 bases each). The V end was cut by 3 bases, the J end by 0 bases, with 10 bases between. The CDR3 is 16 residues long. Germline V gives CDR1 SGHRS, CDR2 YFSETQ.